This T cell receptor (beta chain) came from a study of early T cells in non-severe SARS-CoV-2 infection. Study conclusions and caveats: Reliance on VDJdb matching favored anti-spike CD8 responses; private and CD4 specificities were missed.

This clonotype was seen many times. Its antigen is currently unknown. Unique molecular identifiers (one per individual cDNA molecule) were attached. Using its own MiXCR run on the 5' RACE reads, TCRdb lists one record per CDR3 protein. The sample holds around 30,000 distinct CDR3 sequences, 4% to 4.5% seen once. The germline V and J ends were trimmed by 0 bases and 4 bases, with 10 bases remaining between them. The CDR3 spans 15 residues. The V gene's germline CDR1 is LGHDT and CDR2 YNNKEL (reference sequence). The chain uses TRBV3-1 and TRBJ2-1, with TRBD2 as a possible D gene (5 bases). Sequencing used whole blood. The sequence was collected from an adult who was a healthcare worker with PCR-confirmed SARS-CoV-2 infection or an uninfected control (not recorded which). Here the CDR3 reads CASSQDIALYNEQFF. CDR3 bases: TGTGCCAGCAGCCAAGATATAGCGCTTTACAATGAGCAGTTCTTC.